These T cell receptor beta chains were read from a single sample in a study of intratumoral heterogeneity in liver cancer. The assay was immunoSEQ multiplex PCR, and TCRdb's table has in-frame clones only and misses some. The table lists about 6,200 clones, 55% to 75% of them singletons. The sample was tumor tissue, taken before any cancer treatment. These TCRs come from a woman aged 70-85 years with hepatocellular carcinoma. Each CDR3 is given with its conserved first and last residue. The order of the fields is V gene, J gene, D gene, clone size, CDR3 length, CDR3 protein, CDR3 DNA. A D gene is named only where the DNA matches it firmly. Some rows have no size entry. The others give once, few or many, or a class for an expanded clone.

>TRBV11-3|TRBJ1-4|-|-|13
CASSLGPREKLFF
TGTGCCAGCAGCCTAGGACCGCGTGAAAAACTGTTTTTT
>TRBV27|TRBJ2-7|TRBD2|-|16
CASSLTVLAGTYEQYF
TGTGCCAGCAGTTTAACGGTACTAGCGGGAACCTACGAGCAGTACTTC
>TRBV23-1|TRBJ2-7|TRBD1|-|20
CASSPRWTRDRVRNSYEQYF
TGCGCCAGCAGTCCACGCTGGACCCGGGACAGGGTACGAAATTCCTACGAGCAGTACTTC
>TRBV6-5|TRBJ1-1|TRBD1|-|13
CASSSQGGTVAFF
TGTGCCAGCAGTAGCCAAGGGGGCACTGTAGCTTTCTTT
>TRBV7-9|TRBJ1-1|-|-|12
CASSLGGSEAFF
TGTGCCAGCAGCTTAGGGGGATCTGAAGCTTTCTTT
>TRBV5-1|TRBJ2-7|-|-|14
CASSQGRSGYEQYF
TGCGCCAGCAGCCAAGGCAGGTCGGGTTACGAGCAGTACTTC
>TRBV10-3|TRBJ2-1|TRBD2|once|17
CAISARGSAGVANEQFF
TGTGCCATCAGTGCTCGAGGATCAGCGGGAGTAGCGAATGAGCAGTTCTTC
>TRBV5-1|TRBJ2-4|-|-|15
CASSAGPVAKNIQYF
TGCGCCAGCAGCGCCGGGCCCGTAGCCAAAAACATTCAGTACTTC
>TRBV9|TRBJ2-2|-|few|16
CASSVASGPNTGELFF
TGTGCCAGCAGCGTAGCGAGCGGGCCGAACACCGGGGAGCTGTTTTTT
>TRBV28|TRBJ2-7|-|-|14
CASSFSGGAYEQYF
TGTGCCAGCAGTTTTTCTGGGGGCGCCTACGAGCAGTACTTC
>TRBV20-1|TRBJ1-5|-|-|15
CSASFGSGFAQPQHF
TGCAGTGCTAGTTTTGGTAGCGGGTTCGCTCAGCCCCAGCATTTT
>TRBV21-1|TRBJ1-5|-|-|18
CASSTGEALSHPNQPQHF
TGTGCCAGCAGCACCGGGGAGGCGCTATCCCACCCGAATCAGCCCCAGCATTTT
>TRBV5-1|TRBJ2-7|TRBD1|-|15
CASSLSTGGSYEQYF
TGCGCCAGCAGCTTGTCTACAGGGGGATCCTACGAGCAGTACTTC
>TRBV9|TRBJ2-1|-|-|16
CASSSGGLANDNEQFF
TGTGCCAGCAGCTCAGGGGGGCTAGCCAACGACAATGAGCAGTTCTTC
>TRBV27|TRBJ2-1|TRBD2|-|16
CASSRLAGWGDNEQFF
TGTGCCAGCAGCCGACTAGCGGGGTGGGGGGACAATGAGCAGTTCTTC
>TRBV20-1|TRBJ1-1|-|-|11
CSARHITDAFF
TGCAGTGCCAGGCATATAACAGATGCTTTCTTT
>TRBV11-2|TRBJ1-1|-|-|15
CASSSRDFGNTEAFF
TGTGCCAGCAGCTCCAGGGACTTTGGGAACACTGAAGCTTTCTTT